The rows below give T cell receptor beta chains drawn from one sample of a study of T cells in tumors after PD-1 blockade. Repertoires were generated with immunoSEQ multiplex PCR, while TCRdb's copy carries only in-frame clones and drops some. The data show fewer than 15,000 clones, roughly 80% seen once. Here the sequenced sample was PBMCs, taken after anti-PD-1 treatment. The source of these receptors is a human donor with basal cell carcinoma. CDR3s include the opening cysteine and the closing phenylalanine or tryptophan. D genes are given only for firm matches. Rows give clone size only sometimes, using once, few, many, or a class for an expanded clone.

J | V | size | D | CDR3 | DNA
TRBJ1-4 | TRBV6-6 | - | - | CASSYGGSLREKLFF | TGTGCCAGCAGTTACGGTGGCAGCCTGAGGGAAAAACTGTTTTTT
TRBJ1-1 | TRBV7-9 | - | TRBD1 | CASSNRGGGTEAFF | TGTGCCAGCAGCAACAGGGGAGGAGGCACTGAAGCTTTCTTT
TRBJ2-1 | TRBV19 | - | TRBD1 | CASSFRGRSRTGEQFF | TGTGCCAGTAGTTTCAGGGGGCGCTCCCGCACGGGTGAGCAGTTCTTC
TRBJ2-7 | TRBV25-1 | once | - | CASSVEGLGYEQYF | TGTGCCAGCTCTGTGGAGGGCCTCGGGTACGAGCAGTACTTC
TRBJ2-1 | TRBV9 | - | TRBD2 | CASSALAGKGHEQFF | TGTGCCAGCAGCGCACTAGCGGGAAAGGGTCATGAGCAGTTCTTC
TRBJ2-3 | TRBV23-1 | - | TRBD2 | CASSPRLAGITDTQYF | TGCGCCAGCAGTCCCAGACTAGCGGGAATCACAGATACGCAGTATTTT
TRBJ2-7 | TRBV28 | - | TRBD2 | CATSRTSDFSYEQYF | TGTGCCACCTCTCGGACTAGCGACTTCTCCTACGAGCAGTACTTC
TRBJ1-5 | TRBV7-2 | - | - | CASSIGVGSNRPQHF | TGTGCCAGCAGCATCGGGGTGGGGAGTAATAGGCCCCAGCATTTT
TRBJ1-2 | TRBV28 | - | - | CASSPRTTHYGYTF | TGTGCCAGCAGTCCCCGGACGACGCACTATGGCTACACCTTC
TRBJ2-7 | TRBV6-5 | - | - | CASRGDVGGSYEQYF | TGTGCCAGCAGGGGAGATGTTGGTGGCTCCTACGAGCAGTACTTC
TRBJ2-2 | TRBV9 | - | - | CASSARGGRTNTGELFF | TGTGCCAGCAGCGCAAGGGGAGGTAGAACGAACACCGGGGAGCTGTTTTTT
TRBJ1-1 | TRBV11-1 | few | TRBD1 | CASSLRSGQPNTEAFF | TGTGCCAGCAGCTTAAGGTCGGGACAGCCGAACACTGAAGCTTTCTTT
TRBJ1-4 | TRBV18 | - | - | CASSPRGVGEKLFF | TGTGCCAGCTCACCACGAGGGGTAGGGGAAAAACTGTTTTTT
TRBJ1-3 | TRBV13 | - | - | CASSLPGRVSGNTIYF | TGTGCCAGCAGCCTACCGGGACGTGTCTCTGGAAACACCATATATTTT
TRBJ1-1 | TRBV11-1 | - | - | CASSLGQELRTEAFF | TGTGCCAGCAGCTTAGGGCAGGAGCTACGTACTGAAGCTTTCTTT
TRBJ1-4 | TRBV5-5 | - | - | CASSLSANEKLFF | TGTGCCAGCAGCTTGTCAGCTAATGAAAAACTGTTTTTT
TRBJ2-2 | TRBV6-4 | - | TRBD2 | CASSDSISGETNTGELFF | TGTGCCAGCAGTGACTCAATTAGCGGGGAGACAAACACCGGGGAGCTGTTTTTT